These 15 T cell receptor beta chains originate from one sample sequenced in a study of blood T cell repertoires in COVID-19. The table came from immunoSEQ multiplex PCR; TCRdb's copy has only in-frame clones and leaves some out. This table holds 74,000 or so clones, 89% found once. Source material: peripheral blood. The receptors were gathered from a man between 50 and 59 years old with active COVID-19.

The chain combines TRBV25-1 with TRBJ2-7; 9 bases map to TRBD2. This CDR3 spans 14 amino acids. After removal of 7 bases from V and 3 bases from J, the junction contained 7 bases not matched to a gene. Germline V lookup: CDR1 MGHDK, CDR2 SYGVNS. Written as DNA, the CDR3 is TGTGCCAGCAATCGAGCGGGGGGCTTCTACGAGCAGTACTTC. Translation gives CASNRAGGFYEQYF.

This clone was recorded a few times. The V gene is TRBV7-2, the J gene TRBJ2-1; no firm D call. Trimming removed 5 bases from V and 6 bases from J, with 17 bases in between. CDR3 length equals 15 residues. Germline CDR1 SGHTA, CDR2 FQGNSA. CDR3 loop: CASSLDGTTGNEQFF. DNA of the CDR3: TGTGCCAGCAGCCTAGATGGAACCACGGGCAATGAGCAGTTCTTC.

The gene calls are TRBV3-1 (or the pseudogene TRBV3-2) and TRBJ1-4; unclear D gene. V lost 4 bases to trimming and J lost 0 bases, with 6 bases between them. The length of the CDR3 is 14 residues. Looked up from germline, CDR1 is LGHDT and CDR2 is YNNKEL (reference sequence). In DNA, the CDR3 is TGTGCCAGCAGCCCCAGGCCAACTAATGAAAAACTGTTTTTT. Protein sequence: CASSPRPTNEKLFF.

V gene TRBV5-1 combines with J gene TRBJ2-1; D perhaps matches TRBD1 (7 bases). Trimming pared 3 bases from V and 2 bases from J, leaving 12 bases between. The germline V gene encodes CDR1 SGHRS and CDR2 YFSETQ. CDR3 size: 15 residues. The CDR3 region is CASSSRGATYNEQFF. DNA for the CDR3: TGCGCCAGCAGCTCCAGGGGGGCCACCTACAATGAGCAGTTCTTC.

This clone was seen a single time. The chain couples TRBV11-2 to TRBJ2-5; possible D gene TRBD2, 5 bases. The V end lost 2 bases, the J end lost 4 bases, and 11 bases lay between the germline ends. The CDR3 runs 14 residues. Germline CDR1 SGHAT, CDR2 FQNNGV. The DNA of the CDR3 is TGTGCCAGCAGCTTAAAGGCGGGTGGAGAGACCCAGTACTTC. Amino acid sequence: CASSLKAGGETQYF. Complete variable domain (other parts from reference TRBV11-2 and TRBJ2-5): EAGVAQSPRYKIIEKRQSVAFWCNPISGHATLYWYQQILGQGPKLLIQFQNNGVVDDSQLPKDRFSAERLKGVDSTLKIQPAKLEDSAVYLCASSLKAGGETQYFGPGTRLLVL.

The genes are TRBV4-1 and TRBJ1-2; tentatively, D is TRBD1 (6 bases). Germline V gives CDR1 MGHRA, CDR2 YSYEKL. Trimming removed 0 bases from V and 8 bases from J, with 19 bases in between. CDR3 length: 16 amino acids. CDR3 protein: CASSQERERGLWGYTF. CDR3 in DNA: TGCGCCAGCAGCCAAGAGAGGGAGAGGGGGTTGTGGGGCTACACCTTC.

The chain couples TRBV19 to TRBJ1-2; TRBD1 aligns across 8 bases. Germline V gene sequence: CDR1 LNHDA, CDR2 SQIVND (reference sequence). Trimming removed 7 bases from V and 4 bases from J; junction bases left unmatched: 8. The CDR3 covers 14 residues. For the CDR3, the DNA is TGTGCCAGTACCAATCTGGACAGGGTCTATGGCTACACCTTC. Translation: CASTNLDRVYGYTF. Full variable domain (remainder filled in from reference TRBV19 and TRBJ1-2): DGGITQSPKYLFRKEGQNVTLSCEQNLNHDAMYWYRQDPGQGLRLIYYSQIVNDFQKGDIAEGYSVSREKKESFPLTVTSAQKNPTAFYLCASTNLDRVYGYTFGSGTRLTVV.

The rearrangement uses TRBV7-2 and TRBJ1-2; 11 bases agree with TRBD1. After removal of 5 bases from V and 2 bases from J, the junction contained 7 bases not matched to a gene. Germline V gene lookup returns CDR1 SGHTA and CDR2 FQGNSA. The CDR3 runs to 16 residues. As DNA, the CDR3 is TGTGCCAGCAGCCCCTCCGGGACAGGGGGGAACTATGGCTACACCTTC. Protein sequence: CASSPSGTGGNYGYTF.

The V gene is TRBV27, the J gene TRBJ2-5, with 11 bases matching TRBD2. Germline CDR1 reads MNHEY; CDR2 reads SMNVEV (reference sequence). V trimming: 6 bases; J trimming: 5 bases; junction bases outside the gene matches: 8. This CDR3 has 15 amino acids. This CDR3 reads CASSYSSGGRETQYF. Here the CDR3 DNA reads TGTGCCAGCAGCTATTCTAGCGGGGGGCGGGAGACCCAGTACTTC.

This clone was counted once. This chain joins TRBV19 and TRBJ2-7; 8 bases map to TRBD2. The V gene end was trimmed by 7 bases and the J gene end by 0 bases; junction bases not matched to a gene: 5. This CDR3 region has 14 residues. CDR1 and CDR2 from the germline V gene are LNHDA and SQIVND (reference sequence). DNA for the CDR3: TGTGCCAGTACTGACGGGGGGGCCTCCTACGAGCAGTACTTC. This gives the protein CASTDGGASYEQYF. The full variable domain, its missing parts supplied by reference TRBV19 and TRBJ2-7, is DGGITQSPKYLFRKEGQNVTLSCEQNLNHDAMYWYRQDPGQGLRLIYYSQIVNDFQKGDIAEGYSVSREKKESFPLTVTSAQKNPTAFYLCASTDGGASYEQYFGPGTRLTVT.

This chain uses TRBV5-1 with TRBJ2-1, with 7 bases aligning to TRBD1. Germline CDR1 and CDR2: SGHRS and YFSETQ. Trimming took 0 bases from V and 0 from J; bases not matched to a gene: 3. There are 16 residues in the CDR3. The CDR3 bases are TGCGCCAGCAGCTTGGAGGGGGCGGGCTCCTACAATGAGCAGTTCTTC. Protein product: CASSLEGAGSYNEQFF.

The V gene is TRBV3-1 (or the pseudogene TRBV3-2), the J gene TRBJ2-3; TRBD2 agrees at 10 bases. V trimming: 0 bases; J trimming: 2 bases; junction bases outside the gene matches: 8. This CDR3 is built from 18 residues. The V gene's germline CDR1 is LGHDT and CDR2 YNNKEL (reference sequence). The CDR3 sequence is CASSQDRLAGVITDTQYF. The DNA of the CDR3 is TGTGCCAGCAGCCAAGATCGGCTAGCGGGGGTGATCACAGATACGCAGTATTTT.

The chain carries TRBV2 and TRBJ1-5, with D possibly matching TRBD1 (6 bases). CDR1 is SNHLY and CDR2 is FYNNEI in the germline V gene. There are 14 residues in the CDR3. V was trimmed by 4 bases and J by 4 bases, leaving 11 bases between them. CDR3 amino acids: CASSGTDINQPQHF. The CDR3 region has the DNA TGTGCCAGCAGTGGGACAGACATTAATCAGCCCCAGCATTTT.

V and J are TRBV7-9 and TRBJ1-1, with D possibly being TRBD1 (6 bases). The V end was cut by 1 base, the J end by 0 bases, with 15 bases between. Germline V CDR1 and CDR2: SEHNR, FQNEAQ (reference sequence). This CDR3 is 17 amino acids long. Written as DNA, the CDR3 is TGTGCCAGCAGCTTAGTCGGGACCAGGGGATTGAACACTGAAGCTTTCTTT. It yields the protein CASSLVGTRGLNTEAFF. Using reference TRBV7-9 and TRBJ1-1 for the parts outside the CDR3, the full variable domain is DTGVSQNPRHKITKRGQNVTFRCDPISEHNRLYWYRQTLGQGPEFLTYFQNEAQLEKSRLLSDRFSAERPKGSFSTLEIQRTEQGDSAMYLCASSLVGTRGLNTEAFFGQGTRLTVV.

The V call is TRBV4-1, the J call TRBJ1-1; a weak D match, TRBD1 (5 bases). The CDR3 has 16 residues. Trimming stripped 4 bases from V and 1 base from J, with 16 bases between. Germline V gene lookup returns CDR1 MGHRA and CDR2 YSYEKL. The CDR3 reads CASSRSHYRTNTEAFF. The CDR3, as DNA: TGCGCCAGCAGCCGGTCCCATTACAGGACGAACACTGAAGCTTTCTTT.